The 3 T cell receptor beta chains given below trace back to one sample, sequenced in a study of T-cell reconstitution after alpha-beta-depleted transplantation in children. This sample's TCRbeta library carried unique molecular identifier barcodes. TCRdb redid the calling of the PCR reads with MiXCR, one entry per CDR3 protein. The sample has some 640,000 distinct CDR3 sequences, 16% seen once; the top ten hold 1.1%. This sample comprised PBMCs from the stem cell graft donor, obtained from the stem cell graft. Receptors originate from a human donor who donated a stem cell graft to a child with acute myeloid leukemia.

The V and J genes are TRBV4-3 and TRBJ2-6, with D uncertain. This CDR3 contains 16 residues. Trimming removed 3 bases from V and 0 bases from J, with 9 bases in between. Germline lookup yields CDR1 LGHNA and CDR2 YSLEER. The CDR3 is CASSQTHGSGANVLTF. The CDR3 DNA reads as TGCGCCAGCAGCCAGACCCACGGCTCTGGGGCCAACGTCCTGACTTTC.

This clonotype was observed many times. This sequence joins TRBV20-1 and TRBJ1-5; 8 positions agree with TRBD1. The V gene end was trimmed by 4 bases and the J gene end by 11 bases; junction bases not matched to a gene: 4. This CDR3 has 11 amino acids. CDR1 and CDR2 (germline): DFQATT, SNEGSKA (reference sequence). CDR3 coding DNA: TGCAGTGCTACCAGGGGGCAATCCCAGCATTTT. It specifies CSATRGQSQHF.

There are a few counts of this clonotype. This chain joins TRBV28 and TRBJ2-7; TRBD2 aligns across 15 bases. Germline-derived CDR1 and CDR2 are MDHEN and SYDVKM. The CDR3 sequence is 18 residues long. V lost 4 bases to trimming and J lost 3 bases; unmatched junction nucleotides: 10. CDR3 amino acids: CASSYQPGTSGGYYEQYV. CDR3 bases: TGTGCCAGCAGTTACCAGCCCGGGACTAGCGGGGGGTACTACGAGCAGTACGTC.